This T cell receptor (beta chain) was identified during a study of monozygotic twins with inflammatory bowel disease. Study observations and caveats: Whether twins were concordant or discordant made no difference to repertoire similarity, possibly from limited power.

The CDR3 extends over 16 amino acids. Per the germline V gene, CDR1 is LGHNA and CDR2 is YNFKEQ. On this clonotype: Antigen specificity is unknown.

TCRdb reprocessed the 5' RACE reads and keeps a single row for each CDR3 protein, giving no DNA. The clone table shows under 130,000 distinct CDR3 sequences, with the ten largest holding roughly 1.8%. The sequenced sample consisted of blood. The V gene is TRBV4-2, the J gene TRBJ2-7; TCRdb gives TRBD2 as the D gene, but with no DNA this cannot be confirmed. This clonotype originated in a human donor with ulcerative colitis or Crohn's disease, or a healthy co-twin of an affected twin (not recorded which). The CDR3 sequence is CASSQVGTSGTYEQYF.